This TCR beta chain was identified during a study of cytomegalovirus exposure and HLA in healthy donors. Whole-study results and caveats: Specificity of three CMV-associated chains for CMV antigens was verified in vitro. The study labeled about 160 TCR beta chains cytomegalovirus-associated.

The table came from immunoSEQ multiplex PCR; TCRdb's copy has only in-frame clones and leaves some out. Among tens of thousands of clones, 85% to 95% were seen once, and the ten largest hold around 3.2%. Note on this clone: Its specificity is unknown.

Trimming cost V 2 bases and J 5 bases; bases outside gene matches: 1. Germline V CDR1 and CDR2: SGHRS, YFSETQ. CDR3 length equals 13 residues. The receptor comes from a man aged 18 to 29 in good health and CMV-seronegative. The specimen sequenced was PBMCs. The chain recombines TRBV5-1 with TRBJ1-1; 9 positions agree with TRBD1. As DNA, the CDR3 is TGCGCCAGCAGCTTAGGGACAGGGACTGAAGCTTTCTTT. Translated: CASSLGTGTEAFF.